These 25 T cell receptor beta chains were all obtained from the same sample, sequenced in a study of T cell responses to AZD1222 COVID-19 vaccine. The assay was immunoSEQ multiplex PCR, and TCRdb's table has in-frame clones only and misses some. The sample consists of 130,000 or so clones, about 90% of them appearing once. The material was peripheral blood, obtained on day 0 of AZD1222 vaccination. These receptors were collected from an adult in good health.

DNA of the CDR3: TGTGCCAGCAGTCCCGGGACAGGGGGTGGGGGCAATCAGCCCCAGCATTTT. It is translated as CASSPGTGGGGNQPQHF. The chain has TRBV6-6 and TRBJ1-5, with 11 bases that match TRBD1. CDR1 MNHNY and CDR2 SVGAGI come from the germline V gene (reference sequence). The CDR3 is 17 amino acids. V shed 5 bases, J shed 2 bases, and the junction held 8 bases outside the gene matches.

The chain carries TRBV7-9 and TRBJ1-2; 11 bases fit TRBD1. The V and J ends lost 0 bases and 4 bases, in that order; junction bases with no gene match: 1. The CDR3 sequence is 15 residues long. CDR1 is SEHNR and CDR2 is FQNEAQ in the germline V gene (reference sequence). DNA of the CDR3: TGTGCCAGCAGCTTAGCTGGGACAGGGGGCTATGGCTACACCTTC. Encoded protein: CASSLAGTGGYGYTF.

This chain connects TRBV15 to TRBJ2-1, with D uncertain. CDR3 length: 16 amino acids. V was cut by 0 bases and J by 7 bases, with 16 bases left in between. Germline loops: CDR1 LNHNV, CDR2 YYDKDF (reference sequence). The CDR3 nucleotides are TGTGCCACCAGCAGAGAAACGGCCATCCGTGGGAATGAGCAGTTCTTC. Its translation: CATSRETAIRGNEQFF.

The genes are TRBV9 and TRBJ1-3, with a tentative D call TRBD1 (5 bases). The CDR3 has 16 residues. The V gene lost 4 bases and the J gene lost 1 base, with 15 bases spanning the gap. Germline V lookup: CDR1 SGDLS, CDR2 YYNGEE. CDR3 DNA: TGTGCCAGCAGCACTAACCCAGGGCCATCTGGAAACACCATATATTTT. Protein: CASSTNPGPSGNTIYF.

This clone was picked up one time. The rearrangement links TRBV7-6 to TRBJ1-1, with D possibly TRBD1 on 6 matching bases. CDR3 length: 16 residues. Germline V gene data show CDR1 as SGHVS and CDR2 as FNYEAQ. Deletions cut 1 base from V and 1 base from J, with 13 bases between. The CDR3 protein is CASSLVGQGRNTEAFF. CDR3 coding DNA: TGTGCCAGCAGCTTAGTTGGCCAGGGGCGGAACACTGAAGCTTTCTTT.

This chain connects TRBV28 to TRBJ2-7; D not certain. CDR1 is MDHEN, CDR2 SYDVKM, per germline. The CDR3 contains 13 residues. V was clipped by 7 bases and J by 3 bases, with 13 bases between them. The chain's CDR3 is CASTPARFYEQYF. The CDR3 nucleotides read TGTGCCAGCACCCCGGCCAGGTTCTACGAGCAGTACTTC.

The V gene is TRBV15, the J gene TRBJ2-7, with 9 positions matching TRBD1. This CDR3 is 16 amino acids long. V trimming: 3 bases; J trimming: 6 bases; junction bases outside the gene matches: 12. Germline CDR1 reads LNHNV; CDR2 reads YYDKDF (reference sequence). CDR3 protein: CATSSSGTGLGGEQYF. CDR3 sequence (DNA): TGTGCCACCAGCAGTTCCGGGACAGGGCTGGGAGGCGAGCAGTACTTC.

V is TRBV7-9 and J is TRBJ1-5, with D tentatively TRBD1 (5 bases). V lost 5 bases, J lost 7 bases, and 12 bases lay in between. Germline V gene lookup returns CDR1 SEHNR and CDR2 FQNEAQ (reference sequence). This CDR3 comprises 13 residues. CDR3 nucleotide sequence: TGTGCCAGCAGCACACGGGGGAACCAGCCCCAGCATTTT. Residues: CASSTRGNQPQHF.

The V gene is TRBV28, the J gene TRBJ1-5; no definite D call. CDR1 and CDR2 (germline): MDHEN, SYDVKM. Trimming shortened V by 2 bases and J by 6 bases, and 20 bases separated the two germline ends. The CDR3 spans 17 residues. The CDR3 loop reads CASSLILTGIAGQPQHF. The CDR3 DNA is TGTGCCAGCAGTTTAATCCTTACCGGCATCGCGGGTCAGCCCCAGCATTTT. The variable domain in full, completed from reference TRBV28 and TRBJ1-5, reads DVKVTQSSRYLVKRTGEKVFLECVQDMDHENMFWYRQDPGLGLRLIYFSYDVKMKEKGDIPEGYSVSREKKERFSLILESASTNQTSMYLCASSLILTGIAGQPQHFGDGTRLSIL.

The gene calls are TRBV19 and TRBJ1-5, with 9 nucleotides matching TRBD1. The CDR3 length is 17 residues. Germline V gene sequence: CDR1 LNHDA, CDR2 SQIVND (reference sequence). V trimming: 8 bases; J trimming: 0 bases; junction bases outside the gene matches: 11. CDR3 sequence reads: CASRLADRGLSNQPQHF. CDR3 in DNA: TGTGCCAGTCGACTTGCGGACAGGGGACTTAGCAATCAGCCCCAGCATTTT.

This clone was counted at least ten times. Other DNA sequences from this sample encode an identical CDR3 as well. This chain links TRBV6-5 with TRBJ2-5, with 7 bases identical to TRBD2. V gave up 3 bases and J gave up 2 bases; unmatched junction bases: 9. The germline CDR1 and CDR2 sequences are MNHEY and SVGAGI. The CDR3 runs 16 residues. This chain's CDR3 is CASSYSGQGRQETQYF. The DNA of the CDR3 is TGTGCCAGCAGTTATAGCGGGCAGGGACGACAAGAGACCCAGTACTTC.

The chain carries TRBV19 and TRBJ1-4, with D unresolved. The germline CDR1 and CDR2 sequences are LNHDA and SQIVND (reference sequence). Trimming shortened V by 2 bases and J by 0 bases, and 7 bases separated the two germline ends. The CDR3 length is 15 residues. CDR3 coding DNA: TGTGCCAGTAGTATACGTGGTGCAACTAATGAAAAACTGTTTTTT. Amino acid sequence: CASSIRGATNEKLFF.

The J gene is TRBJ2-5, the V gene TRBV5-1; D is perhaps TRBD2 (5 bases). Looked up from germline, CDR1 is SGHRS and CDR2 is YFSETQ. This CDR3 has 14 amino acids. With 2 bases removed from V and 3 bases from J, the gap between germline ends came to 11 bases. The CDR3 sequence: CASSFSGFKETQYF. Written as DNA, the CDR3 is TGCGCCAGCAGCTTCTCGGGGTTTAAAGAGACCCAGTACTTC. Full variable domain (missing parts from reference TRBV5-1 and TRBJ2-5): KAGVTQTPRYLIKTRGQQVTLSCSPISGHRSVSWYQQTPGQGLQFLFEYFSETQRNKGNFPGRFSGRQFSNSRSEMNVSTLELGDSALYLCASSFSGFKETQYFGPGTRLLVL.

The genes are TRBV29-1 and TRBJ2-1; D possibly uses TRBD1 or TRBD2 (5 bases each). Trimming pared 4 bases from V and 3 bases from J, leaving 19 bases between. CDR3 length: 16 residues. CDR1 is SQVTM and CDR2 is ANQGSEA in the germline V gene. In DNA, the CDR3 is TGCAGCGTTGGGAAAGGGGTTGGGGACGGCTACAATGAGCAGTTCTTC. Residues: CSVGKGVGDGYNEQFF.

The CDR3 coding sequence is TGTGCCAGCAGTTACTCGAAGGGCCTTGAAGCTTTCTTT. Translating gives CASSYSKGLEAFF. The chain combines TRBV6-5 with TRBJ1-1; no firm D call. The CDR3 has 13 residues. Germline values: CDR1 MNHEY, CDR2 SVGAGI. Trimming shortened V by 0 bases and J by 7 bases, and 9 bases separated the two germline ends.

The chain combines TRBV19 with TRBJ1-3, with D tentatively TRBD1 (5 bases). Trimming cost V 7 bases and J 0 bases, with 10 bases left between them. Germline loops: CDR1 LNHDA, CDR2 SQIVND (reference sequence). CDR3 length: 14 amino acids. The CDR3 spells CASTDMFSGNTIYF. The CDR3 DNA reads TGTGCCAGTACGGACATGTTCTCTGGAAACACCATATATTTT.

The genes are TRBV14 and TRBJ1-1; D is uncertain. The V gene lost 0 bases and the J gene lost 1 base, with 12 bases spanning the gap. Per the germline V gene, CDR1 is SGHDN and CDR2 is FVKESK. This CDR3 is built from 16 residues. Here the CDR3 DNA reads TGTGCCAGCAGCCAAGACCTCTGGACGGAGAACACTGAAGCTTTCTTT. It encodes CASSQDLWTENTEAFF.

The chain has TRBV9 and TRBJ2-7; the match to TRBD1 covers 8 bases. CDR3 size: 15 residues. Trimming at V came to 4 bases and at J to 0 bases, leaving 6 bases not matched to a gene. In germline, CDR1 is SGDLS, CDR2 YYNGEE. Here the CDR3 reads CASSQGAGRSYEQYF. The CDR3, as DNA: TGTGCCAGCAGCCAGGGGGCGGGCCGCTCCTACGAGCAGTACTTC. The full variable domain, completed using reference TRBV9 and TRBJ2-7, is DSGVTQTPKHLITATGQRVTLRCSPRSGDLSVYWYQQSLDQGLQFLIQYYNGEERAKGNILERFSAQQFPDLHSELNLSSLELGDSALYFCASSQGAGRSYEQYFGPGTRLTVT.

This rearrangement joins TRBV7-9 to TRBJ1-4, with D possibly being TRBD1 (5 bases). Trimming took off 4 bases at V and 10 bases at J, with 10 bases between the two ends. Germline CDR1 SEHNR, CDR2 FQNEAQ (reference sequence). CDR3 size: 12 residues. In nucleotides, the CDR3 is TGTGCCAGCAGCTACGGGGGTGGAAAACTGTTTTTT. Translated, it gives CASSYGGGKLFF.

The V gene is TRBV4-2, the J gene TRBJ2-7; D is unresolved. This CDR3 has 14 amino acids. Germline CDR1 and CDR2: LGHNA and YNFKEQ. The V end was cut by 1 base, the J end by 3 bases, with 10 bases between. The CDR3 nucleotides are TGTGCCAGCAGCCAAGGCGTAGGAAACTACGAGCAGTACTTC. Translation: CASSQGVGNYEQYF.

This clone was counted a few times. V and J are TRBV19 and TRBJ1-5; TRBD1 might be the D (5 bases). CDR3 length equals 13 residues. Trimming stripped 0 bases from V and 6 bases from J, with 6 bases between. CDR1 LNHDA and CDR2 SQIVND come from the germline V gene (reference sequence). Here the CDR3 reads CASSIDRGQPQHF. DNA of the CDR3: TGTGCCAGTAGTATAGATAGGGGTCAGCCCCAGCATTTT.

This rearrangement joins TRBV4-3 to TRBJ2-5; D perhaps matches TRBD1 (5 bases). Between the trimmed V and J ends, which lost 3 bases and 4 bases, there was a span of 15 bases. The CDR3 is 15 residues long. Germline-derived CDR1 and CDR2 are LGHNA and YSLEER. CDR3 bases: TGCGCCAGCAGCCAGATGACTCTCCAGGGAGAGACCCAGTACTTC. Translation gives CASSQMTLQGETQYF.

The chain's CDR3 is CASSPFPGLAHEQFF. In DNA form, the CDR3 reads TGTGCCAGCAGCCCGTTTCCGGGACTAGCCCATGAGCAGTTCTTC. V gene TRBV6-2 or TRBV6-3 combines with J gene TRBJ2-1; TRBD2 aligns across 9 bases. V was pared by 6 bases and J by 8 bases, with 11 bases of the junction left unmatched. The length of the CDR3 is 15 residues. Germline V CDR1 and CDR2: MNHEY, SVGEGT.

This chain joins TRBV5-1 and TRBJ2-7; 8 bases are a match to TRBD2. V lost 1 base, J lost 5 bases, and 5 bases stayed unmatched. CDR3 length: 14 amino acids. Germline V gene lookup returns CDR1 SGHRS and CDR2 YFSETQ. The CDR3 DNA sequence: TGCGCCAGCAGCTTGTCAGCGGGAGTTGACGAGCAGTACTTC. Protein: CASSLSAGVDEQYF.

This sequence joins TRBV18 and TRBJ1-1; D is ambiguous. This CDR3 contains 13 residues. Germline values: CDR1 KGHSH, CDR2 LQKENI. V lost 3 bases to trimming and J lost 3 bases, with 8 bases between them. The CDR3 here is CASSPDGYTEAFF. DNA of the CDR3: TGTGCCAGCTCACCCGACGGGTACACTGAAGCTTTCTTT. Complete variable domain (other parts from reference TRBV18 and TRBJ1-1): NAGVMQNPRHLVRRRGQEARLRCSPMKGHSHVYWYRQLPEEGLKFMVYLQKENIIDESGMPKERFSAEFPKEGPSILRIQQVVRGDSAAYFCASSPDGYTEAFFGQGTRLTVV.